A single sample is the source of the 24 T cell receptor beta chains below, sequenced in a study of tumor-infiltrating lymphocytes in primary liver carcinoma. Blood RNA came from unsorted whole blood; germline DNA was also extracted. The template, approximately 500 ng total RNA, yielded TCR beta cDNA made with a constant-region primer. Nested multiplex PCR, run for three rounds with slightly modified ARM-PCR, yielded TCR beta libraries. The two initial PCR rounds, nine to eleven cycles each, used TRBV1-TRBV30 forward and C-beta reverse primers. TCRdb reprocessed the multiplex PCR reads with MiXCR, giving one entry per CDR3 protein. Of about 350,000 distinct CDR3 sequences detected, about 65% appear once; the ten largest clones hold roughly 6.5%. Sequenced sample: peripheral blood. The receptors come from a middle-aged man with primary liver carcinoma and hepatitis B virus infection.

With respect to this clonotype: The junction does not match germline at one end; this may be a read error. The chain uses TRBV6-2 or TRBV6-3 and TRBJ1-5; TRBD1 might be the D (6 bases). The CDR3 has 15 amino acids. Per the germline V gene, CDR1 is MNHEY and CDR2 is SVGEGT. CDR3 amino acids: CASSFLGGANQPQHF. In DNA form, the CDR3 reads TGTGCCAGCAGTTTCCTAGGGGGGGCCAATCAACCCCAGCATTTT.

Comments on this clonotype: A single base separates this from a much larger clone, so it may be a read error. CDR3 loop: CSVGVGGSRHF. In DNA form, the CDR3 reads TGCAGCGTGGGGGTGGGTGGGTCCCGGCATTTT. V gene TRBV29-1 combines with J gene TRBJ1-5; possibly TRBD1 for D (5 bases). Trimming removed 6 bases at V and 15 bases at J, with 18 bases between. The CDR3 loop spans 11 amino acids. Germline CDR1 and CDR2: SQVTM and ANQGSEA.

In the case of this clonotype: One end of the junction fails to match germline, which may point to a read error. V is TRBV11-2 and J is TRBJ2-3; D might be TRBD1 (7 bases). The length of the CDR3 is 15 residues. Germline V CDR1 and CDR2: SGHAT, FQNNGV. CDR3 DNA sequence: TGTGCTAGCAGCCTCAGGGGGGTGTGGACAGATACGCAGTATTTT. Translation gives CASSLRGVWTDTQYF.

This clonotype was seen repeatedly, ten times or more. V gene TRBV6-1 combines with J gene TRBJ2-1; D may correspond to TRBD1 or TRBD2 (7 bases each). Trimming cost V 3 bases and J 7 bases, with 10 bases left between them. There are 13 residues in the CDR3. Germline CDR1 and CDR2: MNHNS and SASEGT. CDR3 in amino acids: CASSDQGGNEQFF. CDR3 DNA: TGTGCCAGCAGTGACCAGGGGGGGAATGAGCAGTTCTTC.

The chain has TRBV6-6 and TRBJ2-1; D possibly uses TRBD1 or TRBD2 (5 bases each). The CDR3 has 16 residues. The germline V gene encodes CDR1 MNHNY and CDR2 SVGAGI (reference sequence). V lost 2 bases and J lost 5, with 16 bases in between. In nucleotides, the CDR3 is TGTGCCAGCAGTTACCCATTCGGGACCGGGAACAATGAGCAGTTCTTC. Translation gives CASSYPFGTGNNEQFF.

This sequence joins TRBV4-1 and TRBJ2-5, with D possibly TRBD1 on 6 matching bases. The CDR3 consists of 15 residues. Germline CDR1 is MGHRA and CDR2 is YSYEKL. The V end lost 8 bases, the J end lost 2 bases, and 18 bases lay between the germline ends. The CDR3 bases are TGCGCCAGCTCCCTCCGACAGGCAGCACAAGAGACCCAGTACTTC. It encodes CASSLRQAAQETQYF.

A remark on this clonotype: It may be a read error: a sequence one base away is much more abundant. J is TRBJ2-3 and V is TRBV6-2 or TRBV6-3; the D is unclear. CDR3 length: 15 amino acids. Germline-derived CDR1 and CDR2 are MNHEY and SVGEGT. Trimming took 2 bases from V and 0 from J, leaving 9 bases between them. Here the CDR3 DNA reads TGTGCCAGCAGTTACCTGTACGAGAGCACAGATACGCAGTATTTT. Protein product: CASSYLYESTDTQYF.

Notes on this clonotype: The junction departs from germline at one end; a sequencing error may be responsible. V is TRBV6-6 and J is TRBJ2-2; 13 bases map to TRBD2. Germline CDR1 and CDR2: MNHNY and SVGAGI (reference sequence). The CDR3 has 15 amino acids. CDR3 protein: CSSNPGLAGSGELFF. CDR3 DNA: TGTTCCAGCAATCCGGGACTAGCGGGATCCGGGGAGCTGTTTTTT.

This clonotype was seen only a few times. CDR3 loop: CASSYTLTYEQYF. The CDR3, as DNA: TGTGCCAGCAGCTACACACTTACCTACGAGCAGTACTTC. The J gene is TRBJ2-7, the V gene TRBV5-6; no firm D call. Per the germline V gene, CDR1 is SGHDT and CDR2 is YYEEEE. Trimming removed 3 bases at V and 2 bases at J, with 9 bases between. The CDR3 sequence is 13 residues long.

The sample holds one count of this clonotype. One end of the junction varies from germline; a read error may be responsible. The rearrangement joins TRBV28 to TRBJ2-2; TRBD2 agrees at 7 bases. Germline lookup yields CDR1 MDHEN and CDR2 SYDVKM. The CDR3 has 18 amino acids. CDR3 coding DNA: TGTGCCAACAGTACCGGGACTAACGGGAAAGTTTTCGGCGGGGAGCTGTTTTTT. It yields the protein CANSTGTNGKVFGGELFF.

Notes on this clonotype: Because the CDR3 is missing its conserved closing phenylalanine or tryptophan, this is likely a read error. The limits of the CDR3 on the DNA are not certain, so only TCRdb's listed CDR3 is given. The chain employs TRBV11-2 and TRBJ2-1; the table's D call of TRBD2 was not tested on the DNA. The CDR3 is made up of 15 amino acids, end residues included. Germline CDR1 is SGHAT and CDR2 is FQNNGV. This CDR3 reads CASSKGLAAYNERFL.

The V gene is TRBV5-1, the J gene TRBJ1-3, with D uncertain. Looked up from germline, CDR1 is SGHRS and CDR2 is YFSETQ. The CDR3 contains 16 residues. V dropped 4 bases and J dropped 4 bases, with 18 bases sitting between them. CDR3 in amino acids: CASSEGEFISGNTIYF. The CDR3 nucleotides are TGCGCCAGCAGCGAGGGAGAATTCATAAGCGGAAACACCATATATTTT.

This chain connects TRBV5-1 to TRBJ1-3; D unresolved. The CDR3 runs to 16 residues. CDR1 and CDR2 from the germline V gene are SGHRS and YFSETQ. V lost 1 base to trimming and J lost 0 bases, with 11 bases between them. The CDR3 loop is CASSLPGLNSGNTIYF. The CDR3 DNA sequence: TGCGCCAGCAGCTTGCCGGGCCTCAACTCTGGAAACACCATATATTTT.

Concerning this clonotype itself: A junction boundary mismatches the germline segment, possibly from a read error. The genes are TRBV5-4 and TRBJ2-5; D not resolved. Germline CDR1 is SGHNT and CDR2 is YYREEE (reference sequence). This CDR3 is 14 amino acids long. CDR3 nucleotide sequence: TGTGCCAGCAGCTCTGAGAATGGGCAGGAGACTCAGTACTTC. Protein product: CASSSENGQETQYF. The complete variable domain, with remaining parts taken from reference TRBV5-4 and TRBJ2-5, reads ETGVTQSPTHLIKTRGQQVTLRCSSQSGHNTVSWYQQALGQGPQFIFQYYREEENGRGNFPPRFSGLQFPNYSSELNVNALELDDSALYLCASSSENGQETQYFGPGTRLLVL.

With regard to this clonotype: A read error is possible here, since a much larger clone lies one base away. This sequence joins TRBV6-2 or TRBV6-3 and TRBJ1-1, with no clear D. The V gene lost 8 bases and the J gene lost 1 base, with 14 bases spanning the gap. The CDR3 contains 14 residues. Per germline, CDR1 MNHEY and CDR2 SVGEGT. Here the CDR3 DNA reads TGTGCCAGCTTCTCCTCACTTAGGAACACTGAAGCTTTCTTT. This sequence encodes CASFSSLRNTEAFF.

Notes on this clonotype: The junction does not match germline at one end; this may be a read error. This chain connects TRBV28 to TRBJ1-2, with a possible D match to TRBD1 (5 bases). Germline V CDR1 and CDR2: MDHEN, SYDVKM. The length of the CDR3 is 13 residues. The CDR3 DNA is TGTGCCAGCTCCCGGCCGGGGCTCGGAGGCTACAACTTC. Encoded protein: CASSRPGLGGYNF.

This clonotype was counted a few times. This chain connects TRBV5-1 to TRBJ1-4, with 12 nucleotides matching TRBD1. CDR3 length equals 19 residues. V was pared by 2 bases and J by 3 bases, with 11 bases of the junction left unmatched. In germline, CDR1 is SGHRS, CDR2 YFSETQ. The CDR3 DNA follows: TGCGCCAGCAGCTTAGCCGGGACAGGGGGCTTCGTGGCTAATGAAAAACTGTTTTTT. Residues: CASSLAGTGGFVANEKLFF.

Concerning this clonotype itself: One end of the junction does not line up with germline, which may come from a read error. The chain links TRBV28 to TRBJ2-7; 11 nucleotides align to TRBD2. CDR1 is MDHEN and CDR2 is SYDVKM in the germline V gene. The CDR3 length is 16 residues. The CDR3 reads CTSSLVSGRARDEQYF. The CDR3 DNA reads TGTACCAGCAGTTTAGTTAGCGGGAGGGCCAGGGACGAGCAATACTTC.

The genes are TRBV24-1 and TRBJ2-5; TRBD2 matches 11 bases. V gave up 4 bases and J gave up 1 base; unmatched junction bases: 1. Germline values: CDR1 KGHDR, CDR2 SFDVKD. The CDR3 is made up of 15 amino acids. The chain's CDR3 is CATSDLAGGQETQYF. CDR3 DNA: TGTGCCACCAGTGACCTAGCGGGAGGCCAAGAGACCCAGTACTTC.

Comment on this clonotype: One end of the junction varies from germline; a read error may be responsible. The CDR3 bases are TGTGCCAGCAGTGAGACCAGGCGAAGCGAGCAGTCCTTC. Its protein product is CASSETRRSEQSF. J is TRBJ2-1 and V is TRBV6-1; D gene unclear. Germline assignment: CDR1 MNHNS and CDR2 SASEGT. The CDR3 contains 13 residues.

Worth noting for this clonotype: The junction shows a germline mismatch at one end, possibly a read error. The genes are TRBV30 and TRBJ2-6; tentatively, D is TRBD1 (5 bases). The CDR3 is 15 residues long. CDR1 GTSNPN and CDR2 SVGIG come from the germline V gene (reference sequence). CDR3 coding DNA: TGTGCCTGGAGTGTCGGCGACTCTGGGGCCGACGTCCTGACTTTC. Its protein product is CAWSVGDSGADVLTF.

The gene calls are TRBV29-1 and TRBJ1-1; D uncertain. Germline lookup yields CDR1 SQVTM and CDR2 ANQGSEA. Trimming took off 7 bases at V and 8 bases at J, with 20 bases between the two ends. There are 13 residues in the CDR3. DNA of the CDR3: TGCAGCGCTGCCACCGGTCTCTTGGGGGAAGCTTTCTTT. This translates into CSAATGLLGEAFF.

In regard to this clonotype: The junction departs from germline at one end; a sequencing error may be responsible. The CDR3 sequence is CASSLAGTSVYERYF. CDR3 sequence (DNA): TGTGCCAGCAGTTTAGCCGGGACTAGCGTCTACGAGCGGTACTTC. The V gene is TRBV11-2, the J gene TRBJ2-7, with TRBD2 identical over 10 bases. CDR3 length: 15 residues. Per the germline V gene, CDR1 is SGHAT and CDR2 is FQNNGV.

With regard to this clonotype: A read error may be the cause here, since a much bigger clone is one base away. The genes are TRBV6-1 and TRBJ1-1, with TRBD1 matching 12 bases. CDR3 length equals 17 residues. Unmatched junction bases numbered 8, after V lost 5 bases and J lost 1 base. The germline gives CDR1 MNHNS, CDR2 SASEGT. CDR3 DNA: TGTGCCAGCAGTCCCGGGACAGGGGGCCGCAGGAACACTGAAGCTTTCTTT. It specifies CASSPGTGGRRNTEAFF.